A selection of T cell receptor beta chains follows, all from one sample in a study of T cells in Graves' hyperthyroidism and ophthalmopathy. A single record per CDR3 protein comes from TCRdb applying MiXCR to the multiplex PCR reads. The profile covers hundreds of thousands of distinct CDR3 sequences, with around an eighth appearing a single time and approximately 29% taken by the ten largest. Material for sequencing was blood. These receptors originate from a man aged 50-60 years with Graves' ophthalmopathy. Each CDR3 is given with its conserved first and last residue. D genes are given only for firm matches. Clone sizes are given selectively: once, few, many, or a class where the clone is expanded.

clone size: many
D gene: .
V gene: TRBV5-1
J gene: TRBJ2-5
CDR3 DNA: TGCGCCAGCAGCTTGCTGGGAGCTATTAGCCAAGAGACCCAGTACTTC
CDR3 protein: CASSLLGAISQETQYF

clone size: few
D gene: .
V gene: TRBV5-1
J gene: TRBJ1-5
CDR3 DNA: TGCGCCAGCAGCTTGGACGGCGGGAGTCAGCCCCAGCATTTT
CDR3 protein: CASSLDGGSQPQHF

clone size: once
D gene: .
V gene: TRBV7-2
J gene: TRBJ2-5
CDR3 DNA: TGTGCCAGCGGCCAACTAGGGCGGGGGCCGGGTGGTATCCAACAGACCCAGTACTTC
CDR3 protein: CASGQLGRGPGGIQQTQYF

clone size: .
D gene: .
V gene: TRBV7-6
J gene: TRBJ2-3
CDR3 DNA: TGTGCCAGCAGCTTAGCCGGTTGGAGCACAGATACGCAGTATTTT
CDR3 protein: CASSLAGWSTDTQYF

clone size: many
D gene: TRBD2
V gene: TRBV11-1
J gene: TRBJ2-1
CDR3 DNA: TGTGCCAGCAGCTCAAAACTAGCGGGAGTGTTGTATGAGCAGTTCTTC
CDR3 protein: CASSSKLAGVLYEQFF

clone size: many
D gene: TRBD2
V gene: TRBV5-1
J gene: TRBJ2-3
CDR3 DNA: TGCGCCAGCAGCTTGGCCGGGGGACTAGCTGGAGATACGCAGTATTTT
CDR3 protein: CASSLAGGLAGDTQYF

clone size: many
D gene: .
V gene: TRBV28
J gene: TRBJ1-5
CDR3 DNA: TGTGCCAGCAGTTGGCAGGTTAGCAATCAGCCCCAGCATTTT
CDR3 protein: CASSWQVSNQPQHF

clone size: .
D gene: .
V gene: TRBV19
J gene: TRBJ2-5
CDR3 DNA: TGTGCCAGTAGTATCGAAGGTTTGGAGACCCAGTACTTC
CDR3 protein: CASSIEGLETQYF

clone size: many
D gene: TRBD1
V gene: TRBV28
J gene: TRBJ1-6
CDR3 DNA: TGTGCCAGCAGCCTCCGGGGACAGGTTAATTCACCCCTCCACTTT
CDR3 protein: CASSLRGQVNSPLHF

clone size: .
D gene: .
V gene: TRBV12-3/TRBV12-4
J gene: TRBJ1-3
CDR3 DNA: TGTGCCAGCAGTTTAGGGGCTAACTCTGGAAACACCATATATTTT
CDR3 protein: CASSLGANSGNTIYF

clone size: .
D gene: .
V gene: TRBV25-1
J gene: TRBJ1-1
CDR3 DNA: TGTGCCAGCAGTGGATCCGTTATCCCTGAAGCTTTCTTT
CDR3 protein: CASSGSVIPEAFF

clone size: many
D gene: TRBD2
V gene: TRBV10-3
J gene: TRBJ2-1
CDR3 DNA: TGTGCCATCAGTGAGACACTAGCGGAATACAATGAGCAGTTCTTC
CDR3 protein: CAISETLAEYNEQFF

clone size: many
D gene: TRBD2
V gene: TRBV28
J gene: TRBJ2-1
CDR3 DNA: TGTGCCAGCAGTTTAGAAGCGGGAATGGATTACAATGAGCAGTTCTTC
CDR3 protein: CASSLEAGMDYNEQFF

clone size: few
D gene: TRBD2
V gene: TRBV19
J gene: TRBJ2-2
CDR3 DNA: TGTGCCAGTAGGGGGAAAACTAGCGGGGGATACACCGGGGAGCTGTTTTTT
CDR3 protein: CASRGKTSGGYTGELFF

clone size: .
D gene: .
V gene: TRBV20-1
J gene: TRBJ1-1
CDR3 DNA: TGCAGTGCTAGAGGGGTCGGCCGGGAGACTGAAGCTTTCTTT
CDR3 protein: CSARGVGRETEAFF

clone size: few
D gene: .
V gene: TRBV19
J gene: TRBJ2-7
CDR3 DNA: TGTGCCAGTACCCCCGGTGGGAACGAGCAGTACTTC
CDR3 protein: CASTPGGNEQYF

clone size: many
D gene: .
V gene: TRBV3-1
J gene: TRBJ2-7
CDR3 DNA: TGTGCCAGCAGCTCATCCACCCAGGGGTACTACGAGCAGTACTTC
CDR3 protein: CASSSSTQGYYEQYF